These T cell receptor beta chains were read from a single sample in a study of blood T cell repertoires in COVID-19. TCRdb's table, derived via immunoSEQ multiplex PCR, lists solely in-frame clones and lacks some. Among about 360,000 clones listed, 70% to 90% were seen once. The sequencing input was PBMCs or T cells enriched from blood (not recorded which). These receptors came from a woman in her 40s with acute COVID-19. Both conserved end residues are part of each CDR3. Each record gives: clone size, J gene, V gene, D gene, CDR3 DNA, CDR3 protein. A D gene is named only where the DNA matches it firmly. A clone size is listed for some rows: how often the clone was seen (once, few, many), or a class if it is expanded.

>.|TRBJ2-1|TRBV7-9|TRBD1
TGTGCCAGCAGCTCAGGGACAGGTAATGAGCAGTTCTTC
CASSSGTGNEQFF
>once|TRBJ2-3|TRBV5-4|TRBD2
TGTGCCAGCAGCTTAAGCGGGGGGGCAAGGGATACGCAGTATTTT
CASSLSGGARDTQYF
>.|TRBJ2-1|TRBV5-1|.
TGCGCCAGCAGCCTGCGAGGGGGAGGGGGAGGCAATGAGCAGTTCTTC
CASSLRGGGGGNEQFF
>.|TRBJ1-4|TRBV12-3/TRBV12-4|.
TGTGCCAGCGGGCGGCAGCCGGGAGAAAAACTGTTTTTT
CASGRQPGEKLFF
>.|TRBJ1-6|TRBV20-1|.
TGCAGTGCTAGTCGGGGAACTAATTCACCCCTCCACTTT
CSASRGTNSPLHF
>.|TRBJ1-5|TRBV19|.
TGTGCCAGTAGTATCCCCGTCAACCTAGACGGAATCAATCAGCCCCAGCATTTT
CASSIPVNLDGINQPQHF
>once|TRBJ1-1|TRBV4-2|.
TGTGCCAGCAGCCCGGAGCGGAGAGACACTGAAGCTTTCTTT
CASSPERRDTEAFF
>.|TRBJ2-7|TRBV29-1|TRBD1
TGCAGCGTTGAAGGAGAGGGGACAGGGATTTCCTACGAGCAGTACTTC
CSVEGEGTGISYEQYF
>.|TRBJ1-5|TRBV18|TRBD1
TGTGCCAGCTCACCTGTTGACAGGGACAATCAGCCCCAGCATTTT
CASSPVDRDNQPQHF
>.|TRBJ2-1|TRBV4-1|.
TGCGCCAGCAGCAACCCCGGGGGTTTCAATGAGCAGTTCTTC
CASSNPGGFNEQFF
>.|TRBJ1-1|TRBV25-1|TRBD1
TGTGCCAGCAGCGACGGGACAGACAGATTGAACACTGAAGCTTTCTTT
CASSDGTDRLNTEAFF
>once|TRBJ2-3|TRBV29-1|TRBD2
TGCAGCGTGTCGGGACTAGCGGGGGGTAGCACAGATACGCAGTATTTT
CSVSGLAGGSTDTQYF
>.|TRBJ2-7|TRBV27|TRBD1
TGTGCCAGCAATGACAGGGGGCGCGGGTACGAGCAGTACTTC
CASNDRGRGYEQYF
>.|TRBJ1-6|TRBV6-5|.
TGTGCCAGCAGTTACCGGGGGGCGCGACCCCTCCACTTT
CASSYRGARPLHF
>.|TRBJ2-3|TRBV2|TRBD1
TGTGCCAGTAAAGGGGGCAGGTCACACTTCACAGATACGCAGTATTTT
CASKGGRSHFTDTQYF